This T cell receptor beta chain was obtained from a study of T cell responses to AZD1222 COVID-19 vaccine. V was pared by 1 base and J by 5 bases, with 10 bases of the junction left unmatched. The CDR3 runs to 16 residues. CDR1 is MGHRA, CDR2 YSYEKL, per germline. Only in-frame clones appear in the TCRdb table, and some are missing; sequencing was by immunoSEQ multiplex PCR. Among around 150,000 clones, approximately 89% were seen once, and the ten largest hold 3% to 4%. Here the sequenced sample was peripheral blood, taken on day 0 of MenACWY control vaccination. The V call is TRBV4-1, the J call TRBJ1-2; 7 positions match TRBD1. This TCR came from an adult in good health. CDR3 DNA: TGCGCCAGCAGCCAAGGGTTGGGACAGCGTTATTATGGCTACACCTTC. Protein sequence: CASSQGLGQRYYGYTF.